This paragraph covers one T cell receptor beta chain sequence. Antigen: not known. From germline, CDR1 is LGHNA and CDR2 YSLEER. J lost 2 bases, V lost 0 bases, and 5 bases had no gene match. This CDR3 comprises 17 residues. It was with random hexamers that about 0.45 to 1 ug RNA was reverse transcribed. TCRdb itself ran the immunoSEQ multiplex PCR reads through MiXCR, one entry per CDR3 protein. The table shows approximately 200,000 distinct CDR3 sequences, with approximately 90% occurring only once. This record comes from a study of CD8 T cells in Susac syndrome. Study results and limitations: By the study's own acknowledgment, its TCR sequencing and HLA analysis included relatively few individuals.

Sequencing was carried out using CD8+ T cells from PBMCs. The V and J genes are TRBV4-3 and TRBJ2-2; 8 bases map to TRBD2. The receptor was isolated from a human donor with multiple sclerosis. The CDR3 sequence: CASSQDWSGSNTGELFF. The CDR3 coding sequence is TGCGCCAGCAGCCAAGACTGGAGCGGGAGTAACACCGGGGAGCTGTTTTTT.